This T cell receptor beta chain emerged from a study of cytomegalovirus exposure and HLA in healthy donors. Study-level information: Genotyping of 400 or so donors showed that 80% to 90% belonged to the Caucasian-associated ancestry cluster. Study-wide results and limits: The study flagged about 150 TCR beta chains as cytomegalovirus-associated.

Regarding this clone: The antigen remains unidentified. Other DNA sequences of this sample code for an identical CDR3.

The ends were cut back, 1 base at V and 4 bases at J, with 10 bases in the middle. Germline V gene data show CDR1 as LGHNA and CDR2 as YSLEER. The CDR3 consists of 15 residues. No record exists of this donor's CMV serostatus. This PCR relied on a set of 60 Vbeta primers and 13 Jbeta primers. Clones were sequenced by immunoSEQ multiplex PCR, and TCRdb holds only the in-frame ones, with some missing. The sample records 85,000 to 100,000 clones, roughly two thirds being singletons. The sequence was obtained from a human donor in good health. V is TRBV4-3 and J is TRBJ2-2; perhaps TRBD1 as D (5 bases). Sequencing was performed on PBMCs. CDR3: CASSQVGQGTGELFF. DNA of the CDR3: TGCGCCAGCAGCCAAGTTGGCCAGGGCACCGGGGAGCTGTTTTTT.